The 24 T cell receptor beta chains below all came from one sample that was sequenced in a study of blood T cell repertoires in COVID-19. Sequencing was performed with immunoSEQ multiplex PCR; in TCRdb, only in-frame clones are kept and a portion is missing. Of some 180,000 clones detected, approximately 80% appear once; the ten largest clones hold about 7%. Sequencing was carried out using peripheral blood. The receptors were sampled from a human donor in a cohort sampled during active COVID-19.

The gene calls are TRBV6-5 and TRBJ2-7; 8 nucleotides match TRBD1. V was pared by 8 bases and J by 3 bases, with 9 bases of the junction left unmatched. CDR3 size: 14 residues. Germline V gene data show CDR1 as MNHEY and CDR2 as SVGAGI. CDR3 amino acids: CASPDTGGNYEQYF. The CDR3 bases are TGTGCCAGCCCCGATACAGGGGGAAACTACGAGCAGTACTTC.

V and J are TRBV11-2 and TRBJ2-7, with 10 bases fitting TRBD1. From germline, CDR1 is SGHAT and CDR2 FQNNGV. The CDR3 totals 15 residues. J lost 4 bases, V lost 4 bases, and 7 bases had no gene match. The CDR3 DNA reads TGTGCCAGCAGCTCTCCCCGGGACAGGGGTTACGAGCAGTACTTC. It is translated as CASSSPRDRGYEQYF.

The chain recombines TRBV3-1 (or the pseudogene TRBV3-2) with TRBJ2-1; TRBD1 matches at 11 bases. This CDR3 contains 17 residues. The germline CDR1 and CDR2 sequences are LGHDT and YNNKEL (reference sequence). V shed 4 bases, J shed 3 bases, and the junction held 8 bases outside the gene matches. The CDR3 nucleotides are TGTGCCAGCAGCCCGGATGGGGGGACAGGGGGCTACAATGAGCAGTTCTTC. Protein: CASSPDGGTGGYNEQFF.

The J gene is TRBJ1-2, the V gene TRBV5-1; 11 bases fit TRBD1. CDR1 and CDR2 (germline): SGHRS, YFSETQ. Trimming removed 4 bases from V and 2 bases from J; junction bases left unmatched: 10. There are 17 residues in the CDR3. The CDR3 DNA reads as TGCGCCAGCAGCCAACGGACAGGGGGCGTATTCAACTATGGCTACACCTTC. This codes for CASSQRTGGVFNYGYTF.

The chain links TRBV28 to TRBJ2-2; 8 bases agree with TRBD1. V shed 5 bases, J shed 1 base, and the junction held 3 bases outside the gene matches. Germline lookup yields CDR1 MDHEN and CDR2 SYDVKM. This CDR3 contains 15 residues. DNA for the CDR3: TGTGCCAGCAGTCAGGACAGGGTGAACACCGGGGAGCTGTTTTTT. Amino acids: CASSQDRVNTGELFF.

The J gene is TRBJ1-2, the V gene TRBV3-1 (or the pseudogene TRBV3-2), with 10 bases lining up with TRBD1. Trimming cost V 8 bases and J 5 bases; bases outside gene matches: 5. The germline V gene has CDR1 LGHDT and CDR2 YNNKEL (reference sequence). The CDR3 covers 13 residues. In DNA form, the CDR3 reads TGTGCCAGCTCCACGGGACAGGGGTATGGCTACACCTTC. Its translation is CASSTGQGYGYTF.

This sequence joins TRBV30 and TRBJ2-1; D uncertain. V was cut by 4 bases and J by 4 bases, with 11 bases left in between. The V gene's germline CDR1 is GTSNPN and CDR2 SVGIG (reference sequence). This CDR3 region has 13 residues. The CDR3 loop is CAWMMAEYNEQFF. The CDR3 coding sequence is TGTGCCTGGATGATGGCAGAATACAATGAGCAGTTCTTC.

The chain couples TRBV2 to TRBJ1-1, with D perhaps matching TRBD1 (5 bases). V lost 7 bases and J lost 3, with 15 bases in between. The CDR3 consists of 14 residues. CDR1 is SNHLY and CDR2 is FYNNEI in the germline V gene. The CDR3 DNA reads as TGTGCCAGCACAGACACGGGGGGGTACACTGAAGCTTTCTTT. Translated, it gives CASTDTGGYTEAFF.

The chain has TRBV19 and TRBJ1-1; D may be TRBD1 (6 bases). V dropped 2 bases and J dropped 0 bases, with 7 bases sitting between them. Looked up from germline, CDR1 is LNHDA and CDR2 is SQIVND (reference sequence). This CDR3 spans 14 amino acids. CDR3: CASSITGLNTEAFF. As DNA, the CDR3 is TGTGCCAGTAGTATAACAGGGTTGAACACTGAAGCTTTCTTT. Variable domain in full (rest from reference TRBV19 and TRBJ1-1): DGGITQSPKYLFRKEGQNVTLSCEQNLNHDAMYWYRQDPGQGLRLIYYSQIVNDFQKGDIAEGYSVSREKKESFPLTVTSAQKNPTAFYLCASSITGLNTEAFFGQGTRLTVV.

V is TRBV12-5 and J is TRBJ2-3; 7 bases line up with TRBD2. The J segment lost 7 bases and the V segment lost 6 bases, leaving 13 bases of the junction unmatched. Looked up from germline, CDR1 is LGHNT and CDR2 is FRNRAP. The CDR3 is made up of 15 amino acids. As DNA, the CDR3 is TGTGCTAGTGGGGGGACTACCACTAGGCTTTATACGCAGTATTTT. It specifies CASGGTTTRLYTQYF.

V gene TRBV5-1 combines with J gene TRBJ1-3; D is undetermined. Per germline, CDR1 SGHRS and CDR2 YFSETQ. The length of the CDR3 is 15 residues. The V and J ends lost 0 bases and 3 bases respectively, with 10 bases between them. CDR3 coding DNA: TGCGCCAGCAGCTTGGAGGGAGTGAGTGGAAACACCATATATTTT. Amino acids: CASSLEGVSGNTIYF.

The CDR3 here is CASSIAGQGLEQYF. The CDR3 DNA reads as TGTGCCAGTAGTATTGCTGGACAGGGGCTCGAGCAGTACTTC. The chain has TRBV19 and TRBJ2-7; 9 bases align to TRBD1. The CDR3 totals 14 residues. The V gene's germline CDR1 is LNHDA and CDR2 SQIVND (reference sequence). Trimming took 3 bases from V and 6 from J; bases not matched to a gene: 6. Complete variable domain (other parts from reference TRBV19 and TRBJ2-7): DGGITQSPKYLFRKEGQNVTLSCEQNLNHDAMYWYRQDPGQGLRLIYYSQIVNDFQKGDIAEGYSVSREKKESFPLTVTSAQKNPTAFYLCASSIAGQGLEQYFGPGTRLTVT.

The V and J genes are TRBV2 and TRBJ2-7, with 9 nucleotides matching TRBD1. This CDR3 is 15 amino acids long. The ends lost 1 base at V and 4 bases at J; junction bases unmatched: 5. CDR1 is SNHLY and CDR2 is FYNNEI in the germline V gene. DNA for the CDR3: TGTGCCAGCAGTGAAGAGGACAGGGGAGTATACGAGCAGTACTTC. It translates to CASSEEDRGVYEQYF.

This clone was observed at least ten times. The J gene is TRBJ2-1, the V gene TRBV4-2; 10 nucleotides align to TRBD2. V lost 4 bases and J lost 7; bases outside the gene matches: 10. Germline lookup yields CDR1 LGHNA and CDR2 YNFKEQ. The CDR3 spans 16 residues. CDR3 nucleotide sequence: TGTGCCAGCAGCCCCAGAGGGCTAGCGGGGGCAAATGAGCAGTTCTTC. It is translated as CASSPRGLAGANEQFF.

This chain connects TRBV27 to TRBJ2-1; D remains unclear. There are 13 residues in the CDR3. Trimming left V 4 bases short and J 0 bases short, with 4 bases between. CDR1 is MNHEY, CDR2 SMNVEV, per germline (reference sequence). The CDR3 is CASSYYSYNEQFF. Here the CDR3 DNA reads TGTGCCAGCAGTTACTACTCCTACAATGAGCAGTTCTTC.

CDR3 sequence (DNA): TGTGCCAGCAGCACAGGGACCACCTACGAGCAGTACTTC. Translated: CASSTGTTYEQYF. The genes are TRBV7-9 and TRBJ2-7, with D maybe TRBD1 (6 bases). V was clipped by 5 bases and J by 2 bases, with 10 bases between them. The V gene's germline CDR1 is SEHNR and CDR2 FQNEAQ (reference sequence). The CDR3 runs 13 residues.

The chain recombines TRBV15 with TRBJ2-3; 11 bases fit TRBD1. Germline values: CDR1 LNHNV, CDR2 YYDKDF (reference sequence). V lost 0 bases to trimming and J lost 4 bases; unmatched junction nucleotides: 9. CDR3 length: 18 residues. CDR3 protein: CATSRDFAGQGASDTQYF. Written as DNA, the CDR3 is TGTGCCACCAGCAGAGATTTCGCTGGACAGGGGGCTTCAGATACGCAGTATTTT. The full variable domain, its missing parts supplied by reference TRBV15 and TRBJ2-3, is DAMVIQNPRYQVTQFGKPVTLSCSQTLNHNVMYWYQQKSSQAPKLLFHYYDKDFNNEADTPDNFQSRRPNTSFCFLDIRSPGLGDTAMYLCATSRDFAGQGASDTQYFGPGTRLTVL.

This chain joins TRBV7-9 and TRBJ1-5, with TRBD1 matching over 10 bases. V lost 5 bases to trimming and J lost 2 bases; unmatched junction nucleotides: 3. From germline, CDR1 is SEHNR and CDR2 FQNEAQ (reference sequence). The length of the CDR3 is 15 residues. CDR3 region: CASSPGTGGNQPQHF. The CDR3 DNA sequence: TGTGCCAGCAGCCCGGGGACAGGGGGCAATCAGCCCCAGCATTTT.

The chain has TRBV4-2 and TRBJ1-1, with 8 bases matching TRBD1. The V gene end was trimmed by 2 bases and the J gene end by 1 base; junction bases not matched to a gene: 3. The CDR3 has 15 residues. Germline V gene sequence: CDR1 LGHNA, CDR2 YNFKEQ. This chain's CDR3 is CASSQLTGGNTEAFF. The DNA of the CDR3 is TGTGCCAGCAGCCAACTTACAGGGGGGAACACTGAAGCTTTCTTT.

Turning to this clone: Other DNA sequences in the sample encode the same CDR3. The J gene is TRBJ1-1, the V gene TRBV5-1; D is perhaps TRBD1 (6 bases). CDR3 length equals 14 residues. Trimming left V 1 base short and J 1 base short, with 8 bases between. In germline, CDR1 is SGHRS, CDR2 YFSETQ. The CDR3 nucleotides read TGCGCCAGCAGCTTGTTGGGACAGAACACTGAAGCTTTCTTT. This encodes CASSLLGQNTEAFF.

The chain combines TRBV6-5 with TRBJ2-7; 7 bases align to TRBD1. There are 14 residues in the CDR3. Germline CDR1 reads MNHEY; CDR2 reads SVGAGI. With V trimmed by 6 bases and J by 3 bases, 8 bases remained unmatched. The CDR3 DNA is TGTGCCAGCAGCCGGGGACAGAGGGACTACGAGCAGTACTTC. This encodes CASSRGQRDYEQYF.

The chain combines TRBV7-9 with TRBJ2-3; the D gene is possibly TRBD2 (5 bases). V lost 4 bases and J 0 bases, leaving 17 bases between the germline ends. CDR3 size: 17 residues. CDR1 SEHNR and CDR2 FQNEAQ come from the germline V gene (reference sequence). The chain's CDR3 is CASSSALGLASTDTQYF. The CDR3 DNA reads TGTGCCAGCAGCTCGGCCTTGGGTCTAGCCAGCACAGATACGCAGTATTTT.

The V gene is TRBV4-1, the J gene TRBJ2-5; weak D call: TRBD1 (6 bases). Germline V gives CDR1 MGHRA, CDR2 YSYEKL. There are 14 residues in the CDR3. The V end was cut by 1 base, the J end by 3 bases, with 9 bases between. CDR3 sequence (DNA): TGCGCCAGCAGCCAAGGGGCAGGGGAAGAGACCCAGTACTTC. It encodes CASSQGAGEETQYF.

The rearrangement joins TRBV6-6 to TRBJ1-1; perhaps TRBD1 as D (5 bases). V gave up 7 bases and J gave up 4 bases, with 19 bases separating them. This CDR3 spans 15 amino acids. Per germline, CDR1 MNHNY and CDR2 SVGAGI (reference sequence). In nucleotides, the CDR3 is TGTGCCAGCATAAACGGAGCAGGGTTGGGCACTGAAGCTTTCTTT. Translation gives CASINGAGLGTEAFF.